This entry is about one T cell receptor beta chain. Its antigen is as yet unknown. This record belongs to a study of vaccination and CD4 T cells after COVID-19. Study at large: At a median approximately 76 days (range 14 to 241) after dose two, post-vaccine samples were obtained. SARS-CoV-2, HCoV-NL63, HCoV-OC43 and HCoV-229E supplied the overlapping spike peptides used to stimulate cells.

Cultured CD4+ T cells had their DNA profiled by the Oncomine TCR Beta short-read assay. The source of extracted genomic DNA was cultured CD4+ T cells. MiXCR, applied by TCRdb to the PCR reads, yields one record per CDR3 protein. Of roughly 4,400 distinct CDR3 sequences listed, 48% are singletons. Stated treatment: roughly ten-day PBMC culture with coronavirus spike peptide pools or control peptides (ViraFEST assay). Negative-selection isolation of CD4+ T cells was performed after roughly 11 days of culture. The source is a human donor who had recovered from COVID-19. What was sequenced was CD4+ T cells from blood, cultured in vitro.

The CDR3 reads CASSSSVGGNQPQHF. CDR3 DNA sequence: TGTGCCAGCAGCTCAAGCGTTGGGGGGAATCAGCCCCAGCATTTT. The chain joins TRBV7-9 to TRBJ1-5, with a weak D call TRBD1 (5 bases). Germline V gene data show CDR1 as SEHNR and CDR2 as FQNEAQ (reference sequence). The CDR3 contains 15 residues. V was trimmed by 4 bases and J by 4 bases, leaving 14 bases between them.